This T cell receptor (beta chain) originates from a study of blood T cell repertoires in COVID-19. The CDR3 extends over 15 amino acids. Germline V gives CDR1 MNHEY, CDR2 SVGEGT. V lost 0 bases, J lost 4 bases, and 5 bases stayed unmatched. Profiled with immunoSEQ multiplex PCR; TCRdb holds only in-frame clones, not every one. This sample yields under 400,000 clones, of which roughly 86% are seen a single time; about 2.1% belongs to the top ten. The genes are TRBV6-2 or TRBV6-3 and TRBJ1-2, with 7 positions matching TRBD1. This receptor was identified in a man in his forties in a cohort exposed to, infected with or recovered from COVID-19 (not recorded which). The sequencing sample was made of PBMCs or T cells enriched from blood (not recorded which). CDR3 in amino acids: CASSYSGQNPYGYTF. The CDR3 DNA reads TGTGCCAGCAGTTACTCGGGACAGAATCCCTATGGCTACACCTTC.